This T cell receptor (beta chain) emerged from a study of regulatory T cells in long-lasting Graves disease. Libraries of TCR beta came from iRepertoire HTBI primers plus Arm-PCR of CDR3 regions. Per the original methods: Samples collectively showed approximately 62 TRBV and more than 12 TRBJ segments. MiXCR was run by TCRdb on the multiplex PCR reads, yielding one entry per CDR3 protein. The V and J calls follow TCRdb's processing rather than the paper's. Among approximately 380,000 distinct CDR3 sequences, about a fifth were seen once, and the ten largest hold roughly 20%. General study results and limits: Fewer public clonotypes were shared by new patients (roughly 910) than by persistent patients (about 2,700).

The time point is: persistent/refractory GD, antithyroid drugs over 5 years with positive TRAb. PBMCs were the source of the RNA used for TCR sequencing. The authors diagnosed Graves' disease using American Thyroid Association guidelines. This clonotype has more than one count but fewer than ten. Its antigen remains unknown. The receptor was isolated from a female donor with Graves disease. Source: peripheral blood mononuclear cells (PBMCs), taken when the disease was refractory, from a patient treated with antithyroid drugs.

The CDR3 spells CASSYAGTHTYEQYF. In DNA form, the CDR3 reads TGTGCCAGCAGTTACGCCGGGACTCACACCTACGAGCAGTACTTC. This rearrangement joins TRBV6-9 to TRBJ2-7, with D perhaps TRBD2 (6 bases). Trimming stripped 3 bases from V and 2 bases from J, with 14 bases between. Germline CDR1 is MNHGY and CDR2 is SVAAGI. CDR3 length: 15 amino acids.